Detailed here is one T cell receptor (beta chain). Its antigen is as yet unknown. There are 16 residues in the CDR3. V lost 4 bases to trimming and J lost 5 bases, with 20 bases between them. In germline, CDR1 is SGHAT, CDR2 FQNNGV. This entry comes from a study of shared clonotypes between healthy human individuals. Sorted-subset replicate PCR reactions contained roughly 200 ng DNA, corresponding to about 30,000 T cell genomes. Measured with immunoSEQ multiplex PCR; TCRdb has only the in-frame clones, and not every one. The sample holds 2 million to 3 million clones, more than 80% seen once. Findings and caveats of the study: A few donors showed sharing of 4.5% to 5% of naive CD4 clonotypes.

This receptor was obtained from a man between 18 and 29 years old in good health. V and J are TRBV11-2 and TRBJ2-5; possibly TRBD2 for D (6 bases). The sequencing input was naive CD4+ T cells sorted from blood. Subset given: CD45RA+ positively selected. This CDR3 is CASSSGVAPTEETQYF. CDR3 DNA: TGTGCCAGCAGCTCGGGGGTGGCCCCTACCGAGGAGACCCAGTACTTC.